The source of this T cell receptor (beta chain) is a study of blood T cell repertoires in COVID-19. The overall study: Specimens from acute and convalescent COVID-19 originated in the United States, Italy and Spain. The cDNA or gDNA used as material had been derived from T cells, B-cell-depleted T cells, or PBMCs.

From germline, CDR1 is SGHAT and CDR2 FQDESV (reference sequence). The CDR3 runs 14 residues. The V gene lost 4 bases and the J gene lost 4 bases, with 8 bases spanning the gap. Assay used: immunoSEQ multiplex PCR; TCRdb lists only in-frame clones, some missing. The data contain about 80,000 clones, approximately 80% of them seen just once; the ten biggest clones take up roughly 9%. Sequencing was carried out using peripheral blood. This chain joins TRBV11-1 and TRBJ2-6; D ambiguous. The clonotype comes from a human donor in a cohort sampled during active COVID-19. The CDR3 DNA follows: TGTGCCAGCAGCTCCCCGCGAGGGGCCAACGTCCTGACTTTC. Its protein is CASSSPRGANVLTF.